The next 18 T cell receptor beta chains were all read from a single sample in a study of shared clonotypes between healthy human individuals (dated by TCRdb to the early 2020s). Library preparation used the immunoSEQ multiplex PCR assay. In TCRdb, the immuneACCESS table is reduced to in-frame sequences with V and J assigned. These tables do not hold every clone; where another copy was compared, an unresolved V gene accounts for under half, and the others remain unexplained. For this sample there are over a million clones; around 95% appear just once. Of the sample, roughly 1.2% is held by the ten largest clones. Material for sequencing was naive CD4+ T cells sorted from blood. The meaning of the sample's cell subset or site label: CD45RA+ positively selected. These TCRs come from a man aged 25 to 40 in good health.

This clone is a singleton in its sample. The chain recombines TRBV5-4 with TRBJ2-1; 7 positions agree with TRBD2. Unmatched junction bases numbered 16, after V lost 5 bases and J lost 8 bases. The CDR3 has 16 residues. CDR1 is SGHNT, CDR2 YYREEE, per germline (reference sequence). CDR3 nucleotide sequence: TGTGCCAGCAGACGTTCCTTTAGCGGGTCTTTTCATGAGCAGTTCTTC. It is translated as CASRRSFSGSFHEQFF.

This clone was found once. V gene TRBV4-2 combines with J gene TRBJ2-7, with 14 bases matching TRBD2. Trimming took 1 base from V and 7 from J; bases not matched to a gene: 12. The CDR3 loop spans 18 amino acids. CDR1 and CDR2 from the germline V gene are LGHNA and YNFKEQ. CDR3 DNA sequence: TGTGCCAGCAGCCAAGCGAGACTAGCGGGAGGGGGATATCAGGAGCAGTACTTC. Protein sequence: CASSQARLAGGGYQEQYF.

The V call is TRBV27, the J call TRBJ2-1; TRBD2 matches at 7 bases. Germline V gives CDR1 MNHEY, CDR2 SMNVEV (reference sequence). The length of the CDR3 is 16 residues. Trimming removed 6 bases from V and 9 bases from J; junction bases left unmatched: 17. DNA for the CDR3: TGTGCCAGCAGCGGGGAGGGTAGACACCCCCCGATTGAGCAGTTCTTC. Protein product: CASSGEGRHPPIEQFF.

V usage is TRBV28 and J usage is TRBJ2-1; 12 positions agree with TRBD2. The V gene's germline CDR1 is MDHEN and CDR2 SYDVKM. The length of the CDR3 is 16 residues. J lost 8 bases, V lost 2 bases, and 7 bases had no gene match. The DNA for the CDR3 is TGTGCCAGCAGTTTAATCACTAGCGGGAGGATATATGAGCAGTTCTTC. Translating it yields CASSLITSGRIYEQFF.

The sample holds one count of this clone. The rearrangement joins TRBV18 to TRBJ2-7; 9 bases fit TRBD1. CDR3 size: 16 residues. Trimming removed 1 base from V and 2 bases from J; junction bases left unmatched: 6. Germline V CDR1 and CDR2: KGHSH, LQKENI. The CDR3 nucleotides read TGTGCCAGCTCACCACGACCGGGACAGGGTACCTACGAGCAGTACTTC. It is translated as CASSPRPGQGTYEQYF.

Only one count was recorded for this clone. The rearrangement uses TRBV5-1 and TRBJ1-1; D possibly corresponds to TRBD1 (6 bases). The CDR3 loop spans 14 amino acids. Trimming took off 4 bases at V and 4 bases at J, with 14 bases between the two ends. The germline CDR1 and CDR2 sequences are SGHRS and YFSETQ. The CDR3 sequence is CASSKTGLSTEAFF. CDR3 bases: TGCGCCAGCAGCAAGACAGGACTCAGCACTGAAGCTTTCTTT.

The gene calls are TRBV10-3 and TRBJ2-1; TRBD1 matches 9 bases. V shed 10 bases and J 4 bases; nucleotides not matched to a gene: 8. Germline lookup yields CDR1 ENHRY and CDR2 SYGVKD. The CDR3 sequence is 14 residues long. CDR3 sequence: CATGQGNTYNEQFF. The DNA for the CDR3 is TGTGCCACGGGACAGGGCAATACATACAATGAGCAGTTCTTC.

This sequence joins TRBV4-1 and TRBJ1-4, with no clear D. This CDR3 is built from 14 residues. The ends were cut back, 5 bases at V and 8 bases at J, with 15 bases in the middle. Germline lookup yields CDR1 MGHRA and CDR2 YSYEKL. The CDR3 sequence is CASSSGVRREKLFF. The CDR3 region has the DNA TGCGCCAGCAGCTCCGGGGTAAGGAGGGAAAAACTGTTTTTT.

The chain uses TRBV19 and TRBJ2-3; possible D gene TRBD1, 5 bases. Germline values: CDR1 LNHDA, CDR2 SQIVND (reference sequence). The CDR3 runs to 13 residues. V dropped 3 bases and J dropped 5 bases, with 9 bases sitting between them. This chain's CDR3 is CASSMLRGDTQYF. CDR3 in DNA: TGTGCCAGTAGTATGTTAAGGGGAGATACGCAGTATTTT.

This clone was detected once. This chain uses TRBV5-1 with TRBJ2-4; 10 bases are shared with TRBD1. The CDR3 is made up of 14 amino acids. The germline V gene encodes CDR1 SGHRS and CDR2 YFSETQ. J was trimmed by 5 bases and V by 6 bases; bases with no gene match: 5. CDR3 sequence reads: CASNRDRGENIQYF. In DNA form, the CDR3 reads TGCGCCAGCAATCGGGACAGGGGAGAAAACATTCAGTACTTC.

This sequence joins TRBV7-8 and TRBJ2-7, with 9 bases lining up with TRBD2. Trimming cost V 3 bases and J 4 bases; bases outside gene matches: 4. The germline CDR1 and CDR2 sequences are SGHVS and FQNEAQ. The CDR3 totals 14 residues. CDR3 sequence reads: CASSFGGRGYEQYF. In nucleotides, the CDR3 is TGTGCCAGCAGCTTTGGCGGGAGGGGGTACGAGCAGTACTTC.

The chain joins TRBV9 to TRBJ2-1, with no clear D. Germline-derived CDR1 and CDR2 are SGDLS and YYNGEE. The CDR3 has 14 residues. Trimming shortened V by 0 bases and J by 9 bases, and 13 bases separated the two germline ends. CDR3 residues: CASSVVSGDGEQFF. CDR3 in DNA: TGTGCCAGCAGCGTAGTTTCTGGAGACGGTGAGCAGTTCTTC.

The V call is TRBV7-9, the J call TRBJ2-7, with D tentatively TRBD1 or TRBD2 (5 bases each). V lost 3 bases to trimming and J lost 4 bases, with 13 bases between them. From germline, CDR1 is SEHNR and CDR2 FQNEAQ (reference sequence). This CDR3 spans 14 amino acids. The CDR3 region is CASSFRGSIYEQYF. Here the CDR3 DNA reads TGTGCCAGCAGCTTCCGGGGCTCGATTTACGAGCAGTACTTC.

V usage is TRBV6-1 and J usage is TRBJ1-2; TRBD1 aligns across 10 bases. Germline V gene data show CDR1 as MNHNS and CDR2 as SASEGT. V lost 4 bases, J lost 8 bases, and 7 bases stayed unmatched. The CDR3 is made up of 14 amino acids. CDR3: CASSARGQGLGYTF. For the CDR3, the DNA is TGTGCCAGCAGTGCGCGGGGACAGGGGCTCGGCTACACCTTC.

The chain carries TRBV11-2 and TRBJ2-1; no firm D call. The V and J ends lost 4 bases and 10 bases respectively, with 8 bases between them. This CDR3 comprises 11 residues. Germline V CDR1 and CDR2: SGHAT, FQNNGV. The CDR3 loop is CASSSGVEQFF. The CDR3, as DNA: TGTGCCAGCAGCTCGGGTGTAGAGCAGTTCTTC.

The J gene is TRBJ2-1, the V gene TRBV5-1, with 10 nucleotides matching TRBD2. The V gene's germline CDR1 is SGHRS and CDR2 YFSETQ. The junction had 8 bases not matched to a gene; V was cut back by 0 bases and J by 8 bases. This CDR3 spans 16 amino acids. CDR3 nucleotides: TGCGCCAGCAGCTTGGCCGCAGCGGGAGGGCTCGATGAGCAGTTCTTC. It specifies CASSLAAAGGLDEQFF.

V is TRBV6-1 and J is TRBJ1-1, with D tentatively TRBD1 (5 bases). This CDR3 comprises 13 residues. V was trimmed by 6 bases and J by 8 bases, leaving 16 bases between them. Germline CDR1 MNHNS, CDR2 SASEGT. CDR3 coding DNA: TGTGCCAGCAGACGGTGGGGGACGCCGGAAGCTTTCTTT. It codes for CASRRWGTPEAFF.

This clone is a singleton in its sample. Other DNA sequences from this sample encode an identical CDR3 as well. The chain links TRBV18 to TRBJ2-1; TRBD2 is a possible D gene (5 bases). This CDR3 has 14 residues. Germline CDR1 is KGHSH and CDR2 is LQKENI. V was pared by 3 bases and J by 0 bases, with 6 bases between. CDR3 amino acids: CASSPSGSYNEQFF. As DNA, the CDR3 is TGTGCCAGCTCACCCAGCGGCTCCTACAATGAGCAGTTCTTC.